One sample yielded the 10 T cell receptor beta chains listed below, sequenced in a study of molecular identifiers for immune sequencing clone quantification. TCRdb reprocessed the PCR reads with MiXCR, giving one entry per CDR3 protein. Of under 600,000 distinct CDR3 sequences detected, approximately 25% appear once; the ten largest clones hold around 0.78%. Sequencing was done on a sample of naive CD8+ T cells from blood, with Jurkat cell RNA spiked in. Stated subset: FACS-sorted CD8+CD4-CCR7+CD45RA+ naive T cells. These receptors were obtained from a human donor in good health. Some libraries in this study had Jurkat cell RNA spiked in.

This clonotype was observed a handful of times. This chain links TRBV7-6 with TRBJ1-5, with D possibly TRBD1 on 5 matching bases. In germline, CDR1 is SGHVS, CDR2 FNYEAQ. Between the trimmed V and J ends, which lost 2 bases and 3 bases, there was a span of 11 bases. This CDR3 region has 15 residues. For the CDR3, the DNA is TGTGCCAGCAGCTTATCCCAGGGAAACAATCAGCCCCAGCATTTT. The encoded protein is CASSLSQGNNQPQHF.

This clonotype was found once. This chain links TRBV4-3 with TRBJ2-2; D is undetermined. Trimming removed 0 bases at V and 8 bases at J, with 13 bases between. The CDR3 totals 15 residues. Germline V lookup: CDR1 LGHNA, CDR2 YSLEER. The CDR3 nucleotides read TGCGCCAGCAGCCAAGATCCCGGGTATACAGGGGAGCTGTTTTTT. Translated: CASSQDPGYTGELFF.

Comment on this clonotype: A read error is possible here, since a much larger clone lies one base away. The gene calls are TRBV20-1 and TRBJ2-7; no reliable D call. The CDR3 covers 15 residues. V was cut by 3 bases and J by 0 bases, with 15 bases left in between. Germline V CDR1 and CDR2: DFQATT, SNEGSKA (reference sequence). This CDR3 is CSASDRRRSSYEQYF. As DNA, the CDR3 is TGCAGTGCTAGCGATCGTCGCAGAAGCTCCTACGAGCAGTACTTC.

Many counts were recorded for this clonotype. V usage is TRBV28 and J usage is TRBJ1-5; 8 bases are shared with TRBD1. J lost 2 bases, V lost 6 bases, and 3 bases had no gene match. Per germline, CDR1 MDHEN and CDR2 SYDVKM. CDR3 length: 14 residues. CDR3 residues: CASSLTGGNQPQHF. In nucleotides, the CDR3 is TGTGCCAGCAGCTTGACAGGGGGCAATCAGCCCCAGCATTTT.

The chain has TRBV4-3 and TRBJ2-5, with D possibly matching TRBD2 (6 bases). V was trimmed by 0 bases and J by 5 bases, leaving 13 bases between them. Looked up from germline, CDR1 is LGHNA and CDR2 is YSLEER. The CDR3 has 15 residues. CDR3 sequence reads: CASSQDSPGGETQYF. In DNA, the CDR3 is TGCGCCAGCAGCCAAGATTCCCCTGGGGGGGAGACCCAGTACTTC.

The table lists this clonotype with a count of one. The junction shows a germline mismatch at one end, possibly a read error. This sequence joins TRBV29-1 and TRBJ2-1, with 11 bases aligning to TRBD2. Germline V gene lookup returns CDR1 SQVTM and CDR2 ANQGSEA. This CDR3 spans 15 amino acids. The CDR3 region is CSVEGLAVSNNEQFF. Here the CDR3 DNA reads TGCAGCGTTGAGGGACTAGCGGTCTCCAACAATGAGCAGTTCTTC.

This clonotype was counted a few times. The chain employs TRBV20-1 and TRBJ2-5; the match to TRBD1 covers 7 bases. The CDR3 covers 15 residues. The junction had 8 bases not matched to a gene; V was cut back by 3 bases and J by 1 base. Germline CDR1 and CDR2: DFQATT and SNEGSKA (reference sequence). The CDR3 nucleotides read TGCAGTGCTAGGGGAATCTGGGACAGCCAAGAGACCCAGTACTTC. Protein: CSARGIWDSQETQYF.

The V call is TRBV3-1, the J call TRBJ1-4, with D maybe TRBD1 (6 bases). The CDR3 totals 14 residues. Germline V gene data show CDR1 as LGHDT and CDR2 as YNNKEL (reference sequence). Trimming took off 4 bases at V and 7 bases at J, with 13 bases between the two ends. Written as DNA, the CDR3 is TGTGCCAGCAGCCCCGCCGTAGGGGGTGAAAAACTGTTTTTT. As protein: CASSPAVGGEKLFF.

This clonotype was counted a few times. The gene calls are TRBV7-2 and TRBJ2-3; 7 bases line up with TRBD2. CDR3 length: 17 amino acids. Germline CDR1 and CDR2: SGHTA and FQGNSA. With V trimmed by 6 bases and J by 6 bases, 18 bases remained unmatched. CDR3 bases: TGTGCCAGCAGACAACCCGGGGGACTATCTTATCAGGATACGCAGTATTTT. It codes for CASRQPGGLSYQDTQYF.

This clonotype was recorded a few times. One end of the junction does not line up with germline, which may come from a read error. The chain joins TRBV4-2 to TRBJ2-5, with 8 bases matching TRBD2. The germline V gene has CDR1 LGHNA and CDR2 YNFKEQ. The CDR3 loop spans 15 amino acids. Written as DNA, the CDR3 is TGTGCCAGCAGCACGAGCGGGGGCCCCCAAGAGCCCCAGTACTTC. Protein product: CASSTSGGPQEPQYF.